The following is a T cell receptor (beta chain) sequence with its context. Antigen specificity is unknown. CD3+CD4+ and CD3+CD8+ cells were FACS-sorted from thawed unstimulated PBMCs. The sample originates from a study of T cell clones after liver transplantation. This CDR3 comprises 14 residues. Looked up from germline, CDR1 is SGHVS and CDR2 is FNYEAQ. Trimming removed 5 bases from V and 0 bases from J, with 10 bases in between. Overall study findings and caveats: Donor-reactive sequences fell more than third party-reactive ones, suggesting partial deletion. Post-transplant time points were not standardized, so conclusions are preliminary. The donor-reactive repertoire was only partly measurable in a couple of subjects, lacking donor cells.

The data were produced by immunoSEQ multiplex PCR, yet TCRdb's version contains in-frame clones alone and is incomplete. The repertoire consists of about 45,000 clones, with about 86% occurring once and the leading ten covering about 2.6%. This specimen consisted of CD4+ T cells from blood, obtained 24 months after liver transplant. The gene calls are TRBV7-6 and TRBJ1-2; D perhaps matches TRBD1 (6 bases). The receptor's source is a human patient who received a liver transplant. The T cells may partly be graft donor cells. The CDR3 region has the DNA TGTGCCAGCAGCCCAGGGGTAGCTAACTATGGCTACACCTTC. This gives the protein CASSPGVANYGYTF.